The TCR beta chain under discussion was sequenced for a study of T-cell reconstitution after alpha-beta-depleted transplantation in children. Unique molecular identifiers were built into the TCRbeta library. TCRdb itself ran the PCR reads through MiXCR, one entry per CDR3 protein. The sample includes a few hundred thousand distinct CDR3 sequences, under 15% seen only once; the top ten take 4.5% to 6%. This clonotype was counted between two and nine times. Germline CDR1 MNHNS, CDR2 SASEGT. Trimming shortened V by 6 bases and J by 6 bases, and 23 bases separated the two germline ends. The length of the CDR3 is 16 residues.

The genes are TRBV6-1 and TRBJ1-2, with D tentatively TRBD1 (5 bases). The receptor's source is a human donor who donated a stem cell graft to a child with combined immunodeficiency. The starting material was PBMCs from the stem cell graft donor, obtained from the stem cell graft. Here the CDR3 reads CASRPFNGAGRDGYTF. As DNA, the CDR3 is TGTGCCAGCAGACCCTTTAATGGGGCAGGGAGGGATGGCTACACCTTC.